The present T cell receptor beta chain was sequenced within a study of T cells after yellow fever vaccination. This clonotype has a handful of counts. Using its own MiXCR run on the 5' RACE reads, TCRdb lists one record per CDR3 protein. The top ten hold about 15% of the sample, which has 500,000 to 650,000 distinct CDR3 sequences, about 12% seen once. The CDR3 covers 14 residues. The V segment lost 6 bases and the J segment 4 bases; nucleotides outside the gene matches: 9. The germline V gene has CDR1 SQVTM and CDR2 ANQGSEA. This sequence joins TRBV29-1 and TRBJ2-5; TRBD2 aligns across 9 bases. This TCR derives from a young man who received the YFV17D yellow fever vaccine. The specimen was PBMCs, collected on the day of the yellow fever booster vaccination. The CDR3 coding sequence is TGCAGCGTCGCCATTAGCGGGAGTGTAGAGACCCAGTACTTC. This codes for CSVAISGSVETQYF.